This T cell receptor (beta chain) was found in a study of CD8+ T cells in alopecia areata (dated by TCRdb to between 2017 and 2018). In terms of the full investigation: Treated patients were enrolled in an open-label pilot trial of oral tofacitinib, 5 to 10 mg twice daily, for moderate-to-severe alopecia areata. In both human patients and the C3H/HeJ mouse model, the study applied high-throughput TCRbeta sequencing to look at T cell clonal expansion in alopecia areata. In treated patients, disease severity was measured using the SALT score, which gives the percentage of scalp surface area affected. Scalp tissue and sorted CD4+ and CD8+ peripheral blood T cells from patchy and totalis/universalis alopecia areata patients and from healthy controls were covered by human TCRbeta sequencing. TCRbeta CDR3 regions were amplified by immunoSEQ multiplex PCR using 35 Vbeta forward and 13 Jbeta reverse primers. Tofacitinib was given for 6 to 18 months, followed by 6 months of follow-up off drug to assess delayed response and recurrence. Scalp clonality was compared across normal scalp (n=4), patchy alopecia areata scalp (n=8), and alopecia totalis/universalis scalp (n=8). RNA was obtained with the PAXgene miRNA kit for fixed scalp, the miRNeasy kit for PBMCs, and the RNeasy kit for mouse skin. Biopsies were taken from tofacitinib-treated patients at baseline and at 4 and 24 weeks of treatment, and a later scalp biopsy was taken in several of the tofacitinib-treated patients. The study at large found these results: With tofacitinib, both scalp clonality and the number of expanded CD8+ clones among the top 100 scalp clones went down significantly. Unlike mouse skin, where gammadelta T cells dominate, normal human skin contains resident alphabeta T cells that get sequenced too, which complicates analysis of the scalp TCR repertoire. Because the treated cohort was small and included a single nonresponder, larger studies are needed to assess links between baseline CD8+ expansion and response. TCR sequences shared between patients were less clear than in mice, possibly partly because of HLA diversity in the patient population. During tofacitinib treatment, many expanded lesional clones remained in scalp and blood, and this persistence may partly explain relapse after treatment is stopped. Higher clonality and more expanded CD8+ clones were observed in lesional scalp than in normal scalp, particularly in alopecia totalis/universalis, a finding suggestive of antigenic drive.

The time point label of this sample denotes: around 28 days on oral tofacitinib. What this sample's treatment or condition label stands for: oral pan-JAK inhibitor, 5-10 mg twice daily. From alopecia areata patients, peripheral blood was collected along with lesional scalp punch biopsies. After PBMCs were isolated by density centrifugation and stained for CD3, CD4 and CD8, a FACSAria was used to sort CD4+ and CD8+ T cells. Libraries were constructed by the immunoSEQ multiplex PCR assay. RNA was extracted from all samples and reverse transcribed into cDNA as template for TCR sequencing. SuperScript III was used to make first-strand cDNA, primed with a 2:1 mix of oligo-dT and random hexamers. Amplification bias was assessed with a synthetic immune receptor repertoire, and residual bias was removed computationally. Per the authors' processing: Raw reads were preprocessed to remove errors, and CDR3 was defined according to IMGT conventions as the region from the conserved cysteine to phenylalanine. Clonality was computed as 1 minus the Shannon entropy, with the entropy normalized by log2 of the number of productive unique TCRs. CD4 or CD8 identity of scalp clones was inferred by cross-referencing scalp TCRbeta sequences with sorted blood CD4 and CD8 repertoires. The clones in this table, taken by TCRdb from immuneACCESS, are in-frame only. Not every clone is retained; where verified, under half of the shortfall comes from an unresolved V gene, and the cause of the rest is unknown. V and J calls and clone size come straight from that table; D and trimming were deduced from the DNA. Within this sample are under 250,000 clones, with approximately 57% of them counted one time only. The top ten constitute about 1.6% of the sample.

With regard to this clone: It has no known antigen specificity. Base qualities are not recorded, but no much larger clone differs from it by a single base.

The trim is 6 bases for V and 4 bases for J, with a gap of 9 bases between the germline ends. The CDR3 has 12 amino acids, counting the end cysteine and phenylalanine. This entry keeps only the CDR3 DNA: 36 bases, framed from base 1. The germline V gene yields SNHLY for CDR1 and FYNNEI for CDR2. The V and J segments used are TRBV2 and TRBJ1-2; confidence is insufficient to name the D gene. The sequence came from a human donor with alopecia areata. Material: CD4+ T cells sorted from blood, obtained at week 4, from a patient treated with tofacitinib. In nucleotide form, the sequence is TGTGCCAGCAGAGGAGACTCCTATGGCTACACCTTC. It specifies CASRGDSYGYTF.